This note documents a single TCR beta chain sequence. This clone was detected only a few times. Its target antigen remains unknown. Nothing much larger sits one base from this clone, and base qualities are not available. The source of the sample is a study of beta chain features in type 1 diabetes listed by TCRdb under 2018. Looking at the study overall: Patients and healthy donors did not differ in mean age, gender distribution, total cell number or subset yield. In the study, TCRB repertoires of sorted circulating CD4+ T cell subsets from recently diagnosed type 1 diabetes patients were compared with those of matched healthy donors. A total of roughly 99 million sorted cells were examined across all samples, and the number of cells per subset was strongly correlated with RNA yield. Naive and central memory subsets were obtained from all 30 or so donors, but regulatory and stem cell-like memory subsets were isolated from only 8 patients and roughly eight healthy donors.

All of the isolated RNA was reverse transcribed with the High Capacity cDNA Reverse Transcription Kit, so expressed TCRB transcripts were sequenced. Deep immunoSEQ sequencing was applied to naive, central memory and regulatory T cell samples, giving an average of about 3.7 million total reads per sample. After sorted cells were lysed in RLT buffer, RNA was extracted with DNase-treated RNeasy Micro or Mini kits, with the choice depending on cell number. To prevent cross-contamination, each cell subset was processed individually, whereas patient and healthy donor samples were processed jointly. Using the immunoSEQ multiplex PCR, TCRB sequences were amplified from cDNA into 87-bp fragments spanning the CDR3 region. Sequencing of the amplicons was done on the Illumina HiSeq platform. The authors' analysis ran thus. PCR bias was corrected computationally using synthetic template baselines, and reads within Hamming distance 2 were collapsed, with unmergeable singletons discarded. Reads were aligned against IMGT to assign V, D and J genes, CDR3 length and insertions or deletions at six rearrangement sites. Within each subset, clonotype counts were normalized to sorted cell number, and only after that were true diversity and Gini coefficients computed with the tcR R package. The overlap coefficient, calculated on TCRB nucleotide sequences, was used to measure repertoire sharing. The source is immuneACCESS, and TCRdb retained only in-frame sequences with V and J called. Part of the clones is not carried over; for the studies checked, unresolved V genes explain less than half of this, and the remainder is unexplained. The V and J calls and clone size come from that table; D and trimming were worked out from the DNA. For this sample there are 300,000 to 350,000 clones; 7% to 10% appear just once. The ten largest clones add up to 1% of the sample.

A single peripheral blood draw of about 116 mL on average was collected from each donor into heparinised tubes. Using a panel that included CD45RO, CCR7, CD25, CD127, CD95 and CD27, naive, central memory, regulatory and stem cell-like memory CD4+ T cells were sorted on a BD FACSAria II. Every sorted population had a purity above 95%. PBMCs were isolated right away by Lymphoprep density gradient centrifugation and were stained directly, without culture. Samples were stained and sorted in pairs, with one healthy donor and one patient per experiment, so that batch effects were minimized. The CDR3 covers 14 residues, taking in both the cysteine and the phenylalanine. Only CDR3 DNA is held: 42 bases, read in frame from base 1. The germline V gene encodes CDR1 SGHTA and CDR2 FQGNSA. Relative to germline, V is 5 bases shorter and J is 5 bases shorter, with 15 bases between their ends. Beyond this particular receptor, the publication reports: HLA sub-analyses involved small numbers of individuals, so any influence of HLA type on TCRB rearrangement remained unresolved. Fewer insertions and more nucleotide deletions at VDJ recombination sites were observed in patients with type 1 diabetes, implying thymic rearrangement abnormalities. The naive, central memory and regulatory TCRB repertoires appeared to resemble one another more closely among patients than among healthy donors. In all four CD4+ subsets, TCRB CDR3 length was moderately but significantly shorter in type 1 diabetes patients. Because cDNA was sequenced instead of genomic DNA, activated cells with high expression could be over-represented, although the groups did not differ in activation or CD3 levels. PCR may preferentially amplify shorter templates, but because patient and control samples were amplified and corrected together, any resulting skew would affect both groups equally.

The chain joins TRBV7-2 to TRBJ1-1, with no confident D gene call. The TCR sequence derives from a man aged 30-40 years with type 1 diabetes. Specimen: central memory CD4+ T cells from blood. The CDR3 sequence is CASSLNPGATEAFF. The nucleotide sequence is TGTGCCAGCAGCCTGAATCCAGGTGCGACTGAAGCTTTCTTT.